These T cell receptor beta chains were read from a single sample in a study of blood T cell repertoires in COVID-19. Sequencing was performed with immunoSEQ multiplex PCR; in TCRdb, only in-frame clones are kept and a portion is missing. The sample records approximately 270,000 clones, 85% to 90% being singletons. The sequenced sample consisted of PBMCs or T cells enriched from blood (not recorded which). Every receptor here comes from a woman between 25 and 40 years old with acute COVID-19. Both conserved end residues are part of each CDR3. A D gene is named only where the DNA matches it firmly. The listing skips clone size in some rows; elsewhere it reads once, few, many or a size class.

clone_size,j_call,d_call,v_call,cdr3_nt,cdr3_aa
NA,TRBJ2-1,TRBD1,TRBV5-1,TGCGCCAGCAGGCTTGAGGGGACAGAATACAATGAGCAGTTCTTC,CASRLEGTEYNEQFF
NA,TRBJ1-4,NA,TRBV2,TGTGCCAGCAATGGATGGGAGGGAGAAAAACTGTTTTTT,CASNGWEGEKLFF
NA,TRBJ2-1,TRBD1,TRBV12-5,TGTGCTAGTGGTTTGGGACAGGGTGGTGAGCAGTTCTTC,CASGLGQGGEQFF
NA,TRBJ2-7,NA,TRBV5-1,TGCGCCAGCAGCTTAACCACAGGGTCCTACGAGCAGTACTTC,CASSLTTGSYEQYF
once,TRBJ2-7,NA,TRBV21-1,TGTGCCAGCAGCAAAGAGCGGACTAGCGGCTCCTACGAGCAGTACTTC,CASSKERTSGSYEQYF
NA,TRBJ2-7,TRBD1,TRBV28,TGTGCCAGCAGTTTACAGGGGGCCCCTTACGAGCAGTACTTC,CASSLQGAPYEQYF
NA,TRBJ1-1,TRBD1,TRBV27,TGTGCCAGCAGTTTAACCGACAGGGGCACTGAAGCTTTCTTT,CASSLTDRGTEAFF
NA,TRBJ2-1,NA,TRBV10-3,TGTGCCATCAGTGAGTCCCCTTCGAGGAACAATGAGCAGTTCTTC,CAISESPSRNNEQFF
NA,TRBJ2-1,TRBD2,TRBV5-4,TGTGCCAGCAGCTTGGATTATCTAGCGGGAGCGGAGCAGTTCTTC,CASSLDYLAGAEQFF
NA,TRBJ2-2,TRBD1,TRBV28,TGTGCCAGCCGGGACAGCAACACCGGGGAGCTGTTTTTT,CASRDSNTGELFF
NA,TRBJ2-3,TRBD1,TRBV10-3,TGTGCCATCAGTGAGTCGAAGAGGACAGGAGCTATCACAGATACGCAGTATTTT,CAISESKRTGAITDTQYF
NA,TRBJ2-3,NA,TRBV12-5,TGTGCTAGTGGTTTGGAAGAGACAGATACGCAGTATTTT,CASGLEETDTQYF
NA,TRBJ2-7,TRBD1,TRBV29-1,TGCAGCGCTGACAGGGGGCGCGAGCAGTACTTC,CSADRGREQYF
NA,TRBJ2-1,TRBD1,TRBV5-1,TGCGCCAGCAGCCATGACAGGGGGGCTTTAGATGAGCAGTTCTTC,CASSHDRGALDEQFF
NA,TRBJ2-1,NA,TRBV18,TGTGCCAGCTCCAAGCAGGGTCAGAAGAGCAATGAGCAGTTCTTC,CASSKQGQKSNEQFF
NA,TRBJ2-1,TRBD2,TRBV28,TGTGCCAGCAGTTTTACAGGACTAGCATCCTACAATGAGCAGTTCTTC,CASSFTGLASYNEQFF
many,TRBJ1-1,NA,TRBV13,TGTGCCAGCAGCTTAGGGGCTCCGAACACTGAAGCTTTCTTT,CASSLGAPNTEAFF
few,TRBJ1-1,NA,TRBV3-1/TRBV3-2,TGTGCCAGCAGCCGACAGGATTCTGAAGCTTTCTTT,CASSRQDSEAFF
few,TRBJ2-7,TRBD2,TRBV7-9,TGTGCCAGCAGCACAGACCTAGCGGGGACTTTCGCCGAGCAGTACTTC,CASSTDLAGTFAEQYF
NA,TRBJ1-6,NA,TRBV7-9,TGTGCCAGCAGCAATATGGGTTTGGGCGATTCACCCCTCCACTTT,CASSNMGLGDSPLHF
NA,TRBJ2-6,TRBD2,TRBV7-9,TGTGCCAGCAACCCTAGCGGGAGGCCCGCTGGGGCCAACGTCCTGACTTTC,CASNPSGRPAGANVLTF
NA,TRBJ1-2,TRBD1,TRBV4-3,TGCGCCAGCAGCCAAGATAGGGGGGGACAGGGTCGGGGCTATGGCTACACCTTC,CASSQDRGGQGRGYGYTF
NA,TRBJ2-6,NA,TRBV4-1,TGCGCCAGCAGCCCGCTAGACTCTGGGGCCAACGTCCTGACTTTC,CASSPLDSGANVLTF
NA,TRBJ2-5,TRBD2,TRBV6-5,TGTGCCAGCAACTTAGCGGGCGCCCCTGGGGGGACCCAGTACTTC,CASNLAGAPGGTQYF
NA,TRBJ2-7,TRBD1,TRBV10-3,TGTGCCATCAGTGAATTTGGACAGGGGAACGAGCAGTACTTC,CAISEFGQGNEQYF
NA,TRBJ1-1,TRBD1,TRBV6-6,TGTGCCAGCAGTTCGCGACAGGGGAACACTGAAGCTTTCTTT,CASSSRQGNTEAFF
NA,TRBJ1-5,TRBD1,TRBV19,TGTGCCAGTAGTGACTTAACAGGGGCGGGCTATCAGCCCCAGCATTTT,CASSDLTGAGYQPQHF
NA,TRBJ2-7,TRBD1,TRBV27,TGTGCCAGCAGTTCCCGGGACAGGTACTCCTACGAGCAGTACTTC,CASSSRDRYSYEQYF
NA,TRBJ2-7,TRBD2,TRBV7-6,TGTGCCAGCAGCTTGGGGGAGGGGATATCCGGGACTAGCGGGACGGGGCAGTACTTC,CASSLGEGISGTSGTGQYF
NA,TRBJ2-1,NA,TRBV7-3,TGTGCCAGCAGCTTAAATACAGCGGGTGAGCAGTTCTTC,CASSLNTAGEQFF
NA,TRBJ2-1,TRBD2,TRBV5-1,TGCGCCAGCAGCTTGGCCGCAACTAGCGGGAGGGCCAATGAGCAGTTCTTC,CASSLAATSGRANEQFF
NA,TRBJ2-7,TRBD2,TRBV28,TGTGCCAGCAGTTTAATCTCACTAGCGGGAGTTTCGGACGAGCAGTACTTC,CASSLISLAGVSDEQYF
NA,TRBJ2-3,TRBD2,TRBV29-1,TGCAGCGTCTCCACCCTGGGTAGCGGGAACACAGATACGCAGTATTTT,CSVSTLGSGNTDTQYF
NA,TRBJ2-4,TRBD1,TRBV5-1,TGCGCCAGCAGCTTGACCGGGACAGGGGCAAACATTCAGTACTTC,CASSLTGTGANIQYF
NA,TRBJ2-4,NA,TRBV27,TGTGCCAGCAGCCCCAGGACAGTGAGGGACATTCAGTACTTC,CASSPRTVRDIQYF
NA,TRBJ2-7,TRBD2,TRBV3-1/TRBV3-2,TGTGCCAGCAGCCAGGTACTAGCGGGAGCCTACGAGCAGTACTTC,CASSQVLAGAYEQYF
NA,TRBJ1-4,TRBD1,TRBV5-1,TGCGCCAGCAGCTTGGGGGACAGCCCCGCAACTAATGAAAAACTGTTTTTT,CASSLGDSPATNEKLFF
NA,TRBJ2-7,NA,TRBV5-4,TGTGCCAGCAGCTTGTCGGGGGGCGCGTCCTACGAGCAGTACTTC,CASSLSGGASYEQYF
NA,TRBJ2-1,NA,TRBV11-2,TGTGCCAGCAGTAACCGAGCTTACAATGAGCAGTTCTTC,CASSNRAYNEQFF
NA,TRBJ1-2,NA,TRBV5-5,TGTGCCAGCAGCGCGGCGACGGGGTGGTACACCTTC,CASSAATGWYTF
NA,TRBJ2-5,TRBD1,TRBV13,TGTGCCAGCAGCTTAGATTGGGACAGGGGGCCGGAGACCCAGTACTTC,CASSLDWDRGPETQYF
NA,TRBJ1-1,NA,TRBV14,TGTGCCAGCAGCCAAGATAATGCAGGGATGGGCACTGAAGCTTTCTTT,CASSQDNAGMGTEAFF
once,TRBJ1-1,TRBD1,TRBV18,TGTGCCAGCTCACCCGGGACAGGGGTTGGGAACACTGAAGCTTTCTTT,CASSPGTGVGNTEAFF
NA,TRBJ2-3,TRBD2,TRBV7-3,TGTGCCAGCAGCCTAGCGGGGGGGAGCACAGATACGCAGTATTTT,CASSLAGGSTDTQYF
few,TRBJ1-3,NA,TRBV11-3,TGTGCCAGCATCCCGTTCAGTGACACCATATATTTT,CASIPFSDTIYF
NA,TRBJ1-3,NA,TRBV7-9,TGTGCCAGCAGTTCCGACATTTTCTCTGGAAACACCATATATTTT,CASSSDIFSGNTIYF
NA,TRBJ2-5,TRBD2,TRBV5-1,TGCGCCAGCCAGGCCACTAGCGGGTGGGAGACCCAGTACTTC,CASQATSGWETQYF
NA,TRBJ2-2,NA,TRBV7-2,TGTGCCAGCAGCCAAGTTGTCGGGTACACCGGGGAGCTGTTTTTT,CASSQVVGYTGELFF
NA,TRBJ1-5,TRBD1,TRBV2,TGTGCCAGCAGTGAGGAACAGGGGGGACAGCCCCAGCATTTT,CASSEEQGGQPQHF
few,TRBJ2-7,NA,TRBV12-2,TGTGCAAGTCGCTTCGATGACAGGTTCGAGCAGTACTTC,CASRFDDRFEQYF
NA,TRBJ1-2,NA,TRBV19,TGTGCCAGTAGTAACAGCTATGGCTACACCTTC,CASSNSYGYTF
NA,TRBJ1-5,TRBD1,TRBV7-9,TGTGCCAGCAGCTTAGGAGGGGGCGGTCAGCCCCAGCATTTT,CASSLGGGGQPQHF
NA,TRBJ1-3,NA,TRBV27,TGTGCCAGCAGTTTGCAGGGCGTGGATGGAAACACCATATATTTT,CASSLQGVDGNTIYF
NA,TRBJ2-1,TRBD2,TRBV19,TGTGCCAGTAGTATAGATCCCCTTACTAGCGGGAGTTCCATCGCCTACAATGAGCAGTTCTTC,CASSIDPLTSGSSIAYNEQFF
NA,TRBJ2-1,TRBD2,TRBV9,TGTGCCAGCAGCGTAGGACTAGCGGGAGTCAATGAGCAGTTCTTC,CASSVGLAGVNEQFF
NA,TRBJ2-7,TRBD2,TRBV28,TGTGCCAGCAGTTTTGACCAGCGGGAGGGCCTAACCCCCTATGAGCAGTACTTC,CASSFDQREGLTPYEQYF
once,TRBJ2-7,NA,TRBV2,TGTGCCAGGGCTCAGGGGACCAACTCCTACGAGCAGTACTTC,CARAQGTNSYEQYF
NA,TRBJ2-3,NA,TRBV28,TGTGCCAGCAGGGAACAGGGCTTGTCTCTATATACGCAGTATTTT,CASREQGLSLYTQYF
once,TRBJ1-5,NA,TRBV19,TGTGCCAGTCGGGGGGGGGACCGGTGGTCTCAGCCCCAGCATTTT,CASRGGDRWSQPQHF
NA,TRBJ2-1,TRBD2,TRBV11-2,TGTGCCAGCAGCTTAGGCGGGAGCGGCTACAATGAGCAGTTCTTC,CASSLGGSGYNEQFF